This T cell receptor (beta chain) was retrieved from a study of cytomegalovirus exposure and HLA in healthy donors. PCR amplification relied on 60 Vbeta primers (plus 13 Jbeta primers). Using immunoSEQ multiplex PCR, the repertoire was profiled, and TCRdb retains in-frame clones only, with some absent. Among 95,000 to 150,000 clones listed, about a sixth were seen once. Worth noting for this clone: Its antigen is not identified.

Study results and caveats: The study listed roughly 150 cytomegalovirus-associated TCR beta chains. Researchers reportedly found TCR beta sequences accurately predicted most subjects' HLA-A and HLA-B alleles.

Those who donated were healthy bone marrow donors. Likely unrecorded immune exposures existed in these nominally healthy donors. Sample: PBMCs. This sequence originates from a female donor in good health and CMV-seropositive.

This chain's CDR3 is CASSQDVSAGSEKLFF. The DNA for the CDR3 is TGTGCCAGCAGCCAAGATGTATCGGCAGGTAGTGAAAAACTGTTTTTT. This chain joins TRBV4-2 and TRBJ1-4; D remains ambiguous. This CDR3 has 16 residues. The germline gives CDR1 LGHNA, CDR2 YNFKEQ. Trimming cost V 0 bases and J 7 bases, with 15 bases left between them.